The 6 T cell receptor beta chains below come from one sample, sequenced in a study of shared clonotypes between healthy human individuals. The assay was immunoSEQ multiplex PCR, and TCRdb's table has in-frame clones only and misses some. The sample carries 950,000 to 1,100,000 clones, more than 65% recorded once. The sequencing sample was made of memory CD4+ T cells sorted from blood. Subset of the sample: CD45RA-negative fraction. The origin of the receptors is a man aged 18-30 years in good health.

This clone was seen a handful of times. V usage is TRBV15 and J usage is TRBJ2-7; tentative D call: TRBD1 (5 bases). Trimming stripped 0 bases from V and 4 bases from J, with 7 bases between. CDR3 length equals 13 residues. The germline gives CDR1 LNHNV, CDR2 YYDKDF (reference sequence). The CDR3 DNA is TGTGCCACCAGCAGAGATCAGGGTTACGAGCAGTACTTC. Protein: CATSRDQGYEQYF.

The table lists this clone with a count of one. CDR3 loop: CASRDGRNEQFF. Here the CDR3 DNA reads TGTGCCAGCAGGGACGGCCGCAATGAGCAGTTCTTC. The chain is built from TRBV28 and TRBJ2-1; the D is unclear. The CDR3 extends over 12 amino acids. Germline V gene sequence: CDR1 MDHEN, CDR2 SYDVKM. The V end was cut by 6 bases, the J end by 6 bases, with 9 bases between.

The gene calls are TRBV5-1 and TRBJ1-5; no definite D call. V was clipped by 4 bases and J by 2 bases, with 10 bases between them. Germline CDR1 is SGHRS and CDR2 is YFSETQ. The CDR3 spans 14 residues. This CDR3 is CASSEGYGNQPQHF. CDR3 DNA sequence: TGCGCCAGCAGCGAAGGGTACGGCAATCAGCCCCAGCATTTT.

This clone was observed a handful of times. The J gene is TRBJ2-1, the V gene TRBV4-3; D call uncertain. Looked up from germline, CDR1 is LGHNA and CDR2 is YSLEER. The CDR3 has 15 amino acids. Trimming removed 0 bases at V and 2 bases at J, with 8 bases between. The chain's CDR3 is CASSQEKSAYNEQFF. Written as DNA, the CDR3 is TGCGCCAGCAGCCAAGAAAAGTCAGCCTACAATGAGCAGTTCTTC.

The V call is TRBV30, the J call TRBJ2-5, with 8 bases matching TRBD1. The germline V gene encodes CDR1 GTSNPN and CDR2 SVGIG (reference sequence). V lost 5 bases, J lost 1 base, and 3 bases stayed unmatched. CDR3 length: 13 amino acids. The CDR3 sequence: CAWGTGGQETQYF. CDR3 coding DNA: TGTGCCTGGGGTACAGGGGGCCAAGAGACCCAGTACTTC.

The J gene is TRBJ2-3, the V gene TRBV4-3, with TRBD1 identical over 7 bases. Losses at the gene ends were 1 base for V and 5 bases for J; bases not matched to a gene: 6. In germline, CDR1 is LGHNA, CDR2 YSLEER. The CDR3 is 15 amino acids. The DNA for the CDR3 is TGCGCCAGCAGCCAAGGGCAGGGGGTTGGAGATACGCAGTATTTT. As protein: CASSQGQGVGDTQYF.